A selection of T cell receptor beta chains follows, all from one sample in a study of T cells in localized non-small cell lung cancer. Profiling relied on immunoSEQ multiplex PCR, and the TCRdb table lists in-frame clones only, not all of them. The table has about 30,000 clones, roughly 87% seen once. Sequenced here: peripheral blood, sampled before any cancer treatment. These receptors were taken from a male donor aged 60 or over with stage I lung adenocarcinoma. CDR3s include the opening cysteine and the closing phenylalanine or tryptophan.

TRBV6-5	TRBJ2-2	CASSYSRGTGELFF
TRBV5-1	TRBJ2-5	CASKVGGLIETQYF
TRBV6-6	TRBJ2-3	CASFGRLPPDTQYF
TRBV2	TRBJ1-5	CASRGQSNQPQHF
TRBV2	TRBJ1-4	CASSNLRDAASSTNEKLFF
TRBV30	TRBJ1-2	CAYERARTVPFYGYTF
TRBV27	TRBJ1-6	CASSPMGTGGGSPLHF
TRBV5-1	TRBJ2-7	CASSWAGEQYF
TRBV5-1	TRBJ2-3	CASTSGFLTDTQYF
TRBV5-4	TRBJ2-3	CASSLEGRVTDTQYF
TRBV28	TRBJ1-2	CASSLPLAGSSSF
TRBV6-6	TRBJ2-1	CASSTLAGGPHEQFF
TRBV18	TRBJ2-5	CASSPIPTRGETQYF
TRBV28	TRBJ1-5	CASRANQPQHF
TRBV6-1	TRBJ1-5	CASRDSDSFQPQHF
TRBV25-1	TRBJ2-3	CASSEIWDTQYF
TRBV7-9	TRBJ2-7	CASSDETLGGTGFEQYF
TRBV10-1	TRBJ2-1	CASSEVWGGAYNEQFF
TRBV19	TRBJ2-6	CASRPGTGTNWANVLTF
TRBV5-1	TRBJ1-1	CASRGLAEAFF
TRBV5-1	TRBJ2-5	CASKGEAETQYF
TRBV19	TRBJ1-3	CASRSPGSGNTIYF
TRBV5-1	TRBJ2-2	CASSLGSTYTGELFF
TRBV2	TRBJ1-1	CASSEALLGITEAFF
TRBV30	TRBJ2-2	CAWSKGPGELFF
TRBV6-5	TRBJ1-1	CASSSRTGNTEAFF
TRBV18	TRBJ1-1	CASSPGSVNTEAFF
TRBV18	TRBJ1-2	CASSLQGDYGYTF
TRBV7-8	TRBJ2-1	CASSSGGYNEQFF
TRBV10-2	TRBJ2-1	CASSGLAGAEQFF